Only one count was recorded for the clone carrying this T cell receptor beta chain. Its antigen is undetermined. This entry is derived from a study of shared clonotypes between healthy human individuals. Study-wide findings and caveats: Sampling covered nothing but blood. Tissue TCR repertoires likely differ from those found in blood. Genetic and exposure-history diversity was limited by the few donors.

Trimming removed 3 bases at V and 5 bases at J, with 8 bases between. The CDR3 length is 14 residues. In germline, CDR1 is KGHSH, CDR2 LQKENI. The authors loaded about 0.2 ug DNA, around 32,000 T cell genomes, into sorted-subset replicate PCRs. Sequenced by immunoSEQ multiplex PCR; TCRdb stores in-frame clones only, minus some. The sample holds some 900,000 clones, roughly 72% seen once. Source material: memory CD4+ T cells sorted from blood. Subset: CD45RA-negative fraction. This TCR was sampled from a young man in good health. V is TRBV18 and J is TRBJ1-6; D gene ambiguous. The CDR3 DNA sequence: TGTGCCAGCTCACCTACAGCGGATAATTCACCCCTCCACTTT. Translation gives CASSPTADNSPLHF. Based on the CDR3 plus reference TRBV18 and TRBJ1-6, the full variable domain is NAGVMQNPRHLVRRRGQEARLRCSPMKGHSHVYWYRQLPEEGLKFMVYLQKENIIDESGMPKERFSAEFPKEGPSILRIQQVVRGDSAAYFCASSPTADNSPLHFGNGTRLTVT.